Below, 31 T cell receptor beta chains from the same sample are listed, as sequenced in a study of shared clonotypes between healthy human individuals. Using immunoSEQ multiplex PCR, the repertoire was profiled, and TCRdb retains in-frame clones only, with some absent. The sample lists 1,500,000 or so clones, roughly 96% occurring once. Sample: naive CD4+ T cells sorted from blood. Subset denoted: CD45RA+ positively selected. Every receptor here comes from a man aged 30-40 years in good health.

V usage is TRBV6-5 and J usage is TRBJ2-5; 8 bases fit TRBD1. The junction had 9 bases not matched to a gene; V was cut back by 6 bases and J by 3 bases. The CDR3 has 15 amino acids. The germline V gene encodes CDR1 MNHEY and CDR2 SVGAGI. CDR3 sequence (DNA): TGTGCCAGCAGCCAGACAGGGGCTGTAAAAGAGACCCAGTACTTC. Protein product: CASSQTGAVKETQYF.

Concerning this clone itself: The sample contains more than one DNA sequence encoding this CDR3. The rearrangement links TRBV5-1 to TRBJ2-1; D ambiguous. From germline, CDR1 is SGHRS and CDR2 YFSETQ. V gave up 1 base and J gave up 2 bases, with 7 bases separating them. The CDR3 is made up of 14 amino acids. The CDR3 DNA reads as TGCGCCAGCAGCTTGCTCGGCACCTACAATGAGCAGTTCTTC. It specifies CASSLLGTYNEQFF. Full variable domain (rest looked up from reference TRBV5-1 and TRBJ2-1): KAGVTQTPRYLIKTRGQQVTLSCSPISGHRSVSWYQQTPGQGLQFLFEYFSETQRNKGNFPGRFSGRQFSNSRSEMNVSTLELGDSALYLCASSLLGTYNEQFFGPGTRLTVL.

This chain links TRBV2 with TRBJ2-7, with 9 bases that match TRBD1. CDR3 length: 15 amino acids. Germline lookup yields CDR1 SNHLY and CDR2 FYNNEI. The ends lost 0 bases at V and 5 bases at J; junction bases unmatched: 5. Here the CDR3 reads CASSEALGTGNEQYF. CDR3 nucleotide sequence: TGTGCCAGCAGTGAAGCACTGGGGACAGGGAACGAGCAGTACTTC.

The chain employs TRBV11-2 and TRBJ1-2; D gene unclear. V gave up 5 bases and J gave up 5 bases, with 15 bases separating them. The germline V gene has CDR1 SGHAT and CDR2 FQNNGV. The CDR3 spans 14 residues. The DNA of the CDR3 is TGTGCCAGCAGCCAGAGGAGGGATGGGTATGGCTACACCTTC. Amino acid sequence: CASSQRRDGYGYTF.

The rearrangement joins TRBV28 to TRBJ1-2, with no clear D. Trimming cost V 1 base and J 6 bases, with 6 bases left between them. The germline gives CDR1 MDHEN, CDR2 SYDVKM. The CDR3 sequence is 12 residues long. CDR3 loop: CASSLFGNGYTF. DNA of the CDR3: TGTGCCAGCAGTTTATTCGGTAATGGCTACACCTTC.

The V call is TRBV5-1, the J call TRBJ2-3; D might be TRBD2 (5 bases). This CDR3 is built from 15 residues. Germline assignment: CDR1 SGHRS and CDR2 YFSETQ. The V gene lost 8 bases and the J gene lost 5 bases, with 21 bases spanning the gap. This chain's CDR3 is CASTPRGPGIDTQYF. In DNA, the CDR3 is TGCGCCAGTACACCCAGAGGGCCTGGGATAGATACGCAGTATTTT.

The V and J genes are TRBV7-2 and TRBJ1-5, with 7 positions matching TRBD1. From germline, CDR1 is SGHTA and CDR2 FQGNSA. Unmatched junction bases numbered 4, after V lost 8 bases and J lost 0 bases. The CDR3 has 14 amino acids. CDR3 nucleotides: TGTGCCAGCTCGGACAGGAATAGCAATCAGCCCCAGCATTTT. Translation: CASSDRNSNQPQHF.

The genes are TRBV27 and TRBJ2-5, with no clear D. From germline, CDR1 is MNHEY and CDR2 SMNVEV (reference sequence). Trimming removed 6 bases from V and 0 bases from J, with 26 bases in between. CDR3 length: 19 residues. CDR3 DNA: TGTGCCAGCAGCCCCCGGGTCTTCCCGACCCCCTCGTACCAAGAGACCCAGTACTTC. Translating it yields CASSPRVFPTPSYQETQYF.

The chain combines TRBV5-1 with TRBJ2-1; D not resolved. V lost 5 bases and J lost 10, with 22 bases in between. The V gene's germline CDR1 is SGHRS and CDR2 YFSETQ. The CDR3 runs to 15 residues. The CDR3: CASSLAQHLTREQFF. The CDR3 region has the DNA TGCGCCAGCAGTTTAGCACAACACCTAACACGGGAGCAGTTCTTC.

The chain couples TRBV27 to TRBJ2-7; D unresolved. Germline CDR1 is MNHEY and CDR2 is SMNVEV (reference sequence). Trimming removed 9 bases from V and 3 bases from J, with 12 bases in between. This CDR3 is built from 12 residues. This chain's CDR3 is CASREQNYEQYF. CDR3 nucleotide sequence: TGTGCCAGTAGGGAACAGAACTACGAGCAGTACTTC.

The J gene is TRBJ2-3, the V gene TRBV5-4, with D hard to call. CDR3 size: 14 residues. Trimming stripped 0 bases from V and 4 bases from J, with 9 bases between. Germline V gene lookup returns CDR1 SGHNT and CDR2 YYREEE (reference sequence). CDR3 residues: CASSLGLESDTQYF. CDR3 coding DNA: TGTGCCAGCAGCTTGGGTCTAGAATCAGATACGCAGTATTTT.

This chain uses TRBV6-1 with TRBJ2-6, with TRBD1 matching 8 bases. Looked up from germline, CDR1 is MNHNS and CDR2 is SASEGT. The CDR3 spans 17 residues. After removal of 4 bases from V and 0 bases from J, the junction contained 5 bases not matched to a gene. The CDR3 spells CASSASGTGSGANVLTF. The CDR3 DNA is TGTGCCAGCAGTGCGTCCGGGACAGGCTCTGGGGCCAACGTCCTGACTTTC.

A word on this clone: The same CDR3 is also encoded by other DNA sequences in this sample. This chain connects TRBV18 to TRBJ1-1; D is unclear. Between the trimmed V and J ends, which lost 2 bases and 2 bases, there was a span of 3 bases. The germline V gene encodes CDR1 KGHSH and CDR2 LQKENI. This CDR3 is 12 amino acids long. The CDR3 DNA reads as TGTGCCAGCTCACCATCAAACACTGAAGCTTTCTTT. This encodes CASSPSNTEAFF.

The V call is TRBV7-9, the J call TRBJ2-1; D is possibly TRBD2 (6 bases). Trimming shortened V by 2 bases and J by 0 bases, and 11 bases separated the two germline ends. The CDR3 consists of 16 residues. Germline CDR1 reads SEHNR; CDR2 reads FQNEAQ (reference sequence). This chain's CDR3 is CASSLYPGASYNEQFF. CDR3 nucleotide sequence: TGTGCCAGCAGCTTATACCCGGGAGCCTCCTACAATGAGCAGTTCTTC.

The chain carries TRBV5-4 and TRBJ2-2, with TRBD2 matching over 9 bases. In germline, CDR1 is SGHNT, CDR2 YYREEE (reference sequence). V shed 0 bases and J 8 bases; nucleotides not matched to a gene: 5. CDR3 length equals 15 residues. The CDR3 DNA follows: TGTGCCAGCAGCTTGGGTTTTAGCGGGAGAGGGGAGCTGTTTTTT. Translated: CASSLGFSGRGELFF.

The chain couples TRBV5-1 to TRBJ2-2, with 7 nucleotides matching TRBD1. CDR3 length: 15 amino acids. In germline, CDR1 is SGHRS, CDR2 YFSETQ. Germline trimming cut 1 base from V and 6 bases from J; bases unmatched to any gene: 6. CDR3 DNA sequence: TGCGCCAGCAGCTTGCTCACAGGGGTCCCCGGGGAGCTGTTTTTT. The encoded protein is CASSLLTGVPGELFF.

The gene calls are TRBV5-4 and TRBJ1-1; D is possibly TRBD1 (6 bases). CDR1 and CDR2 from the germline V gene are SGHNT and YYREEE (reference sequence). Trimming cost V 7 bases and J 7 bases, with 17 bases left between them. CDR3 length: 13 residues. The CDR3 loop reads CASLGGGASEAFF. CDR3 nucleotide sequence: TGTGCCAGCTTGGGAGGGGGTGCGAGTGAAGCTTTCTTT.

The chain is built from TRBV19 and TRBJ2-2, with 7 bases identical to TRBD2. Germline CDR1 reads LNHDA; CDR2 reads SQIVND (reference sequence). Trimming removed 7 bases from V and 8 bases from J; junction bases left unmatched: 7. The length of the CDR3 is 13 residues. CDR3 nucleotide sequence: TGTGCCAGTATGGGCGGGAGAGAGGGGGAGCTGTTTTTT. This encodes CASMGGREGELFF. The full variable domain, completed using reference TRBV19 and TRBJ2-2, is DGGITQSPKYLFRKEGQNVTLSCEQNLNHDAMYWYRQDPGQGLRLIYYSQIVNDFQKGDIAEGYSVSREKKESFPLTVTSAQKNPTAFYLCASMGGREGELFFGEGSRLTVL.

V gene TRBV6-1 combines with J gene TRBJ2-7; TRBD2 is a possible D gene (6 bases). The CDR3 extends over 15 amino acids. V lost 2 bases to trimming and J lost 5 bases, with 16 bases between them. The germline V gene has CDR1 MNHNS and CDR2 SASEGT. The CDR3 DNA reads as TGTGCCAGCAGTGAACCGGGACTCCCGCGAAACGAGCAGTACTTC. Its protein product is CASSEPGLPRNEQYF.

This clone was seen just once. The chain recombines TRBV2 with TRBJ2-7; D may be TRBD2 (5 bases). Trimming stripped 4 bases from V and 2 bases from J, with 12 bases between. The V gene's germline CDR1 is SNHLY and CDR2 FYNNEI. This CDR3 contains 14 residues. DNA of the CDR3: TGTGCCAGCAGTGGGGGAGACATACCCTACGAGCAGTACTTC. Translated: CASSGGDIPYEQYF.

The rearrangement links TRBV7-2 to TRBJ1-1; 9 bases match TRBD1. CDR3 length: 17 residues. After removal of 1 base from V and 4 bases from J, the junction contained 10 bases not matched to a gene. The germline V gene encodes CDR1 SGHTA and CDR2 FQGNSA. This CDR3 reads CASSLVLWDRVPTEAFF. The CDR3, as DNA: TGTGCCAGCAGCTTAGTTTTGTGGGACAGGGTACCCACTGAAGCTTTCTTT. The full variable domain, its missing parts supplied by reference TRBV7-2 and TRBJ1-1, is GAGVSQSPSNKVTEKGKDVELRCDPISGHTALYWYRQSLGQGLEFLIYFQGNSAPDKSGLPSDRFSAERTGGSVSTLTIQRTQQEDSAVYLCASSLVLWDRVPTEAFFGQGTRLTVV.

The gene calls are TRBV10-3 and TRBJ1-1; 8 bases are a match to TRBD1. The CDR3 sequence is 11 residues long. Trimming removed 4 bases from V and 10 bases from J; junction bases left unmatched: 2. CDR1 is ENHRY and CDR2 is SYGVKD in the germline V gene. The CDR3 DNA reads TGTGCCATCAGTGGGACAGGGATAGCTTTCTTT. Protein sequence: CAISGTGIAFF.

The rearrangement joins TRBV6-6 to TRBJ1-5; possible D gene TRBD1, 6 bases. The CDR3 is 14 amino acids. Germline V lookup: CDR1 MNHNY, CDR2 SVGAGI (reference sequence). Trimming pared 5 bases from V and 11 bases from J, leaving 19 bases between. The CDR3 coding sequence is TGTGCCAGCAGTCAACGGGGGCCGGACCAGGCCCAGCATTTT. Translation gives CASSQRGPDQAQHF.

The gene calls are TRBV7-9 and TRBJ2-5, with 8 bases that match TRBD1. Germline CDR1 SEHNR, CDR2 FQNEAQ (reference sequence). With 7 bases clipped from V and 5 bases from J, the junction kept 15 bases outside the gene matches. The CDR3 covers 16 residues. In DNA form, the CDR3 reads TGTGCCAGCACTTCCCGGTCCCAGGGGGCGCTTGAGACCCAGTACTTC. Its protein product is CASTSRSQGALETQYF.

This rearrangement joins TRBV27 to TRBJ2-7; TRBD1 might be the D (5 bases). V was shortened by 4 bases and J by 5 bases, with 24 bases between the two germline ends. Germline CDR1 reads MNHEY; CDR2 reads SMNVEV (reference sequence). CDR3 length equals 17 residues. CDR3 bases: TGTGCCAGCAGTTACGGACAAGATAGAGCTGGAAAGGACGAGCAGTACTTC. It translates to CASSYGQDRAGKDEQYF.

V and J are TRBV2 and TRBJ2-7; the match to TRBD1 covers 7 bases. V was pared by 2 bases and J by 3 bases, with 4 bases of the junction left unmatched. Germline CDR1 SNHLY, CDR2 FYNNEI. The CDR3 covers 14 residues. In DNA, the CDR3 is TGTGCCAGCAGTGAAAGGGGACAGAACTACGAGCAGTACTTC. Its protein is CASSERGQNYEQYF.

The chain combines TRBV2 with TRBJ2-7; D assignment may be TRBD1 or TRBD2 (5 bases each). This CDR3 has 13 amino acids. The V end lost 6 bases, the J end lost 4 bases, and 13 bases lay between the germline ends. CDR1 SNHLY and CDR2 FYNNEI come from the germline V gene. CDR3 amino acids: CASRSGRIYEQYF. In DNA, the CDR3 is TGTGCCAGCAGATCGGGACGTATTTACGAGCAGTACTTC.

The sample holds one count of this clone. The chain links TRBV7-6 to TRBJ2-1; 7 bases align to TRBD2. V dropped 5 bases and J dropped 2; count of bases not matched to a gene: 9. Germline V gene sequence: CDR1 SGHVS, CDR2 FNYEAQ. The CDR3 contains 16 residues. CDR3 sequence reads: CASSTHLAAPYNEQFF. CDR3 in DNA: TGTGCCAGCAGCACCCACCTAGCGGCCCCCTACAATGAGCAGTTCTTC.

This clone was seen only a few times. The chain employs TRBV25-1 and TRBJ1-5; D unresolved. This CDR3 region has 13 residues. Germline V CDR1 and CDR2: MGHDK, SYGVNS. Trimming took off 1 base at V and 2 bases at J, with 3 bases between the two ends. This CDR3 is CASSEFGNQPQHF. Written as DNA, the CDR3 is TGTGCCAGCAGTGAATTTGGCAATCAGCCCCAGCATTTT.

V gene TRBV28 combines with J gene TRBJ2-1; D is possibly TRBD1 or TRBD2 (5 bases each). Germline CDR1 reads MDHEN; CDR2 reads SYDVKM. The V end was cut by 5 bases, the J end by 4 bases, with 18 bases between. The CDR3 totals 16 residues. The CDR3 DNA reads TGTGCCAGCAGTGCCGGGGCCCTTTCAGGGTACAATGAGCAGTTCTTC. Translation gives CASSAGALSGYNEQFF.

CDR3 bases: TGTGCCAGCAGTTACGTCCGGGGGAGCTCCTACAATGAGCAGTTCTTC. The encoded protein is CASSYVRGSSYNEQFF. The chain carries TRBV6-5 and TRBJ2-1, with D perhaps matching TRBD2 (6 bases). Germline assignment: CDR1 MNHEY and CDR2 SVGAGI. There are 16 residues in the CDR3. The V gene lost 2 bases and the J gene lost 0 bases, with 11 bases spanning the gap.